What follows are 22 T cell receptor beta chains derived from one specimen sequenced in a study of T-cell reconstitution after alpha-beta-depleted transplantation in children. During its preparation, the TCRbeta library received unique molecular identifiers. A single record per CDR3 protein comes from TCRdb applying MiXCR to the PCR reads. The sample has 450,000 to 500,000 distinct CDR3 sequences, approximately 12% seen once. Material: PBMCs from the stem cell graft donor, obtained from the stem cell graft. These receptors all come from a human donor who donated a stem cell graft to a child with combined immunodeficiency.

The V gene is TRBV12-3 or TRBV12-4, the J gene TRBJ2-1; D ambiguous. The CDR3 extends over 12 amino acids. The V end was cut by 3 bases, the J end by 7 bases, with 7 bases between. CDR3 residues: CASSLWVNEQFF. CDR3 sequence (DNA): TGTGCCAGCAGTTTGTGGGTAAATGAGCAGTTCTTC.

CDR3 DNA: TGTGCCAGCAAGAGGGGGTTAAATGAGCAGTTCTTC. Translating it yields CASKRGLNEQFF. The genes are TRBV7-9 and TRBJ2-1; D perhaps matches TRBD1 (6 bases). V gave up 7 bases and J gave up 7 bases, with 11 bases separating them. The length of the CDR3 is 12 residues. The germline CDR1 and CDR2 sequences are SEHNR and FQNEAQ (reference sequence).

This clonotype occurred many times. The rearrangement links TRBV24-1 to TRBJ2-3; possible D gene TRBD1, 6 bases. The CDR3 is made up of 16 amino acids. Per germline, CDR1 KGHDR and CDR2 SFDVKD. V shed 1 base and J shed 0 bases, with 10 bases lying between them. The chain's CDR3 is CATSDFEGDSTDTQYF. The CDR3, as DNA: TGTGCCACCAGTGATTTTGAGGGGGATAGCACAGATACGCAGTATTTT.

This clonotype came up a few times. This CDR3 is CASSSGQANLLQETQYF. The CDR3 coding sequence is TGTGCCAGCAGCTCCGGACAGGCGAACCTACTTCAAGAGACCCAGTACTTC. V usage is TRBV7-9 and J usage is TRBJ2-5, with 7 bases matching TRBD1. The CDR3 contains 17 residues. V lost 4 bases, J lost 2 bases, and 13 bases stayed unmatched. Germline values: CDR1 SEHNR, CDR2 FQNEAQ (reference sequence).

The gene calls are TRBV25-1 and TRBJ1-1; D gene uncertain. The germline gives CDR1 MGHDK, CDR2 SYGVNS. The CDR3 extends over 13 amino acids. Trimming removed 2 bases at V and 3 bases at J, with 7 bases between. The chain's CDR3 is CASSEVPYTEAFF. The CDR3 DNA reads as TGTGCCAGCAGTGAAGTTCCTTACACTGAAGCTTTCTTT.

V and J are TRBV4-3 and TRBJ2-7; TRBD2 might be the D (6 bases). V was pared by 0 bases and J by 1 base, with 13 bases between. CDR3 length: 16 amino acids. The germline V gene has CDR1 LGHNA and CDR2 YSLEER. CDR3 bases: TGCGCCAGCAGCCAAGATTGGCTAGCGCGGTCCTACGAGCAGTACTTC. Translated: CASSQDWLARSYEQYF.

This clonotype was counted many times. CDR3 residues: CASSISGNTEAFF. CDR3 DNA sequence: TGTGCCAGTAGTATTTCTGGGAACACTGAAGCTTTCTTT. This chain links TRBV19 with TRBJ1-1; D gene uncertain. V lost 3 bases to trimming and J lost 1 base, with 6 bases between them. The length of the CDR3 is 13 residues. Germline loops: CDR1 LNHDA, CDR2 SQIVND (reference sequence).

This clonotype was recorded at least ten times. The J gene is TRBJ1-1, the V gene TRBV20-1, with 8 bases fitting TRBD1. Unmatched junction bases numbered 8, after V lost 0 bases and J lost 5 bases. The CDR3 contains 15 residues. CDR1 DFQATT and CDR2 SNEGSKA come from the germline V gene (reference sequence). CDR3 in amino acids: CSARDPGQGRTEAFF. The DNA of the CDR3 is TGCAGTGCTAGAGATCCCGGACAGGGAAGGACTGAAGCTTTCTTT.

This clonotype was picked up a small number of times. This chain joins TRBV7-2 and TRBJ2-5; the D is unclear. This CDR3 spans 13 amino acids. Germline loops: CDR1 SGHTA, CDR2 FQGNSA. Trimming took off 8 bases at V and 2 bases at J, with 12 bases between the two ends. The CDR3 nucleotides are TGTGCCAGCGGAAGACCAGTGCAAGAGACCCAGTACTTC. This translates into CASGRPVQETQYF. Using reference TRBV7-2 and TRBJ2-5 for the parts outside the CDR3, the full variable domain is GAGVSQSPSNKVTEKGKDVELRCDPISGHTALYWYRQSLGQGLEFLIYFQGNSAPDKSGLPSDRFSAERTGGSVSTLTIQRTQQEDSAVYLCASGRPVQETQYFGPGTRLLVL.

This sequence joins TRBV7-2 and TRBJ2-1; TRBD1 or TRBD2 may be the D gene (6 bases each). CDR1 is SGHTA, CDR2 FQGNSA, per germline. The V and J ends lost 10 bases and 5 bases respectively, with 15 bases between them. The CDR3 sequence is 13 residues long. The CDR3: CAIGLGGHNEQFF. The CDR3 region has the DNA TGTGCCATAGGACTGGGGGGCCACAATGAGCAGTTCTTC.

This clonotype was detected ten times or more. V and J are TRBV5-5 and TRBJ2-1, with 9 bases lining up with TRBD2. Trimming cost V 4 bases and J 4 bases; bases outside gene matches: 9. The CDR3 runs 16 residues. CDR1 SGHKS and CDR2 YYEKEE come from the germline V gene (reference sequence). In DNA form, the CDR3 reads TGTGCCAGCAGCCCCGCTAGCGGGGCTTCTTACAATGAGCAGTTCTTC. Amino acid sequence: CASSPASGASYNEQFF.

This clonotype was seen repeatedly, ten times or more. Germline and junction disagree at one end, which may indicate a read error. The rearrangement joins TRBV11-2 to TRBJ2-1; the match to TRBD2 covers 13 bases. The V gene's germline CDR1 is SGHAT and CDR2 FQNNGV. The CDR3 sequence is 15 residues long. CDR3 region: CASSSMTSGGPELFF. Written as DNA, the CDR3 is TGTGCCAGCAGCTCCATGACTAGCGGGGGGCCTGAGCTGTTCTTC.

The chain combines TRBV28 with TRBJ1-4; TRBD1 matches 9 bases. CDR1 MDHEN and CDR2 SYDVKM come from the germline V gene. V lost 4 bases, J lost 5 bases, and 5 bases stayed unmatched. This CDR3 comprises 15 residues. CDR3 sequence reads: CASSSWTGENEKLFF. CDR3 sequence (DNA): TGTGCCAGCAGTTCTTGGACAGGGGAGAATGAAAAACTGTTTTTT.

The chain carries TRBV4-3 and TRBJ2-3; D uncertain. In germline, CDR1 is LGHNA, CDR2 YSLEER. This CDR3 contains 14 residues. The V and J ends lost 0 bases and 5 bases respectively, with 9 bases between them. CDR3 sequence: CASSQDTRLDTQYF. The DNA of the CDR3 is TGCGCCAGCAGCCAAGATACTCGGTTAGATACGCAGTATTTT.

Ten or more counts support this clonotype. The V gene is TRBV6-5, the J gene TRBJ2-1; D is perhaps TRBD1 (6 bases). Germline V CDR1 and CDR2: MNHEY, SVGAGI. Trimming took 4 bases from V and 6 from J, leaving 13 bases between them. CDR3 length: 14 amino acids. The CDR3 DNA reads as TGTGCCAGCAGTTCCACAGGGATGGGCAATGAGCAGTTCTTC. As protein: CASSSTGMGNEQFF.

The chain carries TRBV15 and TRBJ2-1; no reliable D call. This CDR3 is built from 14 residues. Trimming pared 0 bases from V and 4 bases from J, leaving 7 bases between. Germline CDR1 and CDR2: LNHNV and YYDKDF (reference sequence). CDR3 sequence reads: CATSRDAKYNEQFF. The CDR3 region has the DNA TGTGCCACCAGCAGAGATGCGAAATACAATGAGCAGTTCTTC.

In its sample, this clonotype was seen many times. This chain joins TRBV12-3 or TRBV12-4 and TRBJ2-3; D might be TRBD2 (6 bases). The CDR3 covers 13 residues. V lost 3 bases and J 4 bases, leaving 8 bases between the germline ends. CDR3: CASSFWGADTQYF. CDR3 coding DNA: TGTGCCAGCAGTTTTTGGGGGGCAGATACGCAGTATTTT.

This clonotype was counted between two and nine times. This sequence joins TRBV3-1 and TRBJ2-1, with 14 bases that match TRBD2. The CDR3 sequence is 20 residues long. V trimming: 1 base; J trimming: 0 bases; junction bases outside the gene matches: 8. Germline assignment: CDR1 LGHDT and CDR2 YNNKEL (reference sequence). The CDR3 nucleotides read TGTGCCAGCAGCCAAGTTCCGGGACTAGCGGGAGAAGGCTCCTACAATGAGCAGTTCTTC. It encodes CASSQVPGLAGEGSYNEQFF.

This clonotype showed up many times. The chain has TRBV7-7 and TRBJ2-2; D remains ambiguous. CDR1 SSHAT and CDR2 FNYEAQ come from the germline V gene (reference sequence). Deletions cut 5 bases from V and 1 base from J, with 14 bases between. The CDR3 consists of 16 residues. CDR3 nucleotide sequence: TGTGCCAGCAGCCCCAGTCCGCAGTTGAACACCGGGGAGCTGTTTTTT. It is translated as CASSPSPQLNTGELFF.

This chain connects TRBV7-2 to TRBJ2-7; the match to TRBD2 covers 7 bases. The germline V gene encodes CDR1 SGHTA and CDR2 FQGNSA. Trimming at V came to 6 bases and at J to 3 bases, leaving 11 bases not matched to a gene. The CDR3 has 15 amino acids. CDR3 sequence (DNA): TGTGCCAGCAGTTACCGGGGGGAAACTAACTACGAGCAGTACTTC. This gives the protein CASSYRGETNYEQYF.

This clonotype was counted at least ten times. The J gene is TRBJ2-5, the V gene TRBV29-1; 7 bases are a match to TRBD1. The V gene's germline CDR1 is SQVTM and CDR2 ANQGSEA. The CDR3 is 13 amino acids. The trim removed 6 bases at V and 2 bases at J, leaving 6 bases unmatched. DNA for the CDR3: TGCAGCGTGGGGCCGGGACAGCAAGAGACCCAGTACTTC. It specifies CSVGPGQQETQYF.

This clonotype has just a few counts. The chain recombines TRBV7-9 with TRBJ1-5; D unclear. V was trimmed by 0 bases and J by 0 bases, leaving 9 bases between them. The germline V gene has CDR1 SEHNR and CDR2 FQNEAQ (reference sequence). CDR3 length equals 16 residues. CDR3 DNA sequence: TGTGCCAGCAGCTTAGCAGAGACAAGTAGCAATCAGCCCCAGCATTTT. Protein: CASSLAETSSNQPQHF.